This T cell receptor beta chain was captured by sequencing in a study of T cells in women clearing cervical HPV infection. Across the study: Controls gave blood once infection was undetectable; cases at lesion identification.

V was clipped by 8 bases and J by 5 bases, with 14 bases between them. The CDR3 is 13 residues long. The germline V gene has CDR1 MNHEY and CDR2 SMNVEV (reference sequence). Worth noting for this clone: Antigen: not known. Read coverage stops 3 residues before the CDR3 terminus; the germline J gene supplies the remainder.

All participants had a single incident cervical HPV16 infection, and prevalent HPV16 infections were excluded. Here immunoSEQ multiplex PCR was the method, and the copy in TCRdb shows in-frame clones only, minus some. The table for this sample gives fewer than 50,000 clones. Overall study findings and caveats: Cases carried less TRBV6-7 than controls: 0.11% versus 0.16%. CIN3+ cases had significantly higher TCR richness than controls; evenness did not differ.

Material: blood buffy coat. The rearrangement links TRBV27 to TRBJ2-3; a weak D match, TRBD1 (7 bases). The origin of this receptor is a woman between 18 and 69 years old with a cervical HPV16 infection that either progressed to CIN3+ or cleared (not recorded which). CDR3 amino acids: CASQTGREDTQYF. Incomplete CDR3 DNA: TGTGCCAGCCAGACAGGGCGGGAAGATACG.